The present T cell receptor beta chain was sequenced within a study of cytomegalovirus exposure and HLA in healthy donors. Some clones are missing from TCRdb's copy, which holds only in-frame ones; the method was immunoSEQ multiplex PCR. The sample contains tens of thousands of clones, approximately 89% of which appear only once. A remark on this clone: Its antigen is currently unknown.

CDR1 MGHRA and CDR2 YSYEKL come from the germline V gene. Trimming took 1 base from V and 5 from J, leaving 11 bases between them. This CDR3 has 15 residues. The donors were in the approximately 120-subject validation cohort; that cohort was separate from the approximately 670-subject first cohort. The study, taken as a whole, reports: In the 130 or so validation repertoires, a later analysis found that first-cohort TCR clusters tended to co-occur. Most observed TCR sequences were rare, whereas some public TCRs were detected in many donors. Cytomegalovirus-associated TCR beta chains were listed, numbering 150 to 200.

The clonotype was recovered from a woman under 30 in good health and CMV-seropositive. The chain recombines TRBV4-1 with TRBJ1-4; D unclear. The source material was PBMCs. Here the CDR3 reads CASSQVEANNEKLFF. In DNA form, the CDR3 reads TGCGCCAGCAGCCAAGTAGAGGCTAACAATGAAAAACTGTTTTTT.